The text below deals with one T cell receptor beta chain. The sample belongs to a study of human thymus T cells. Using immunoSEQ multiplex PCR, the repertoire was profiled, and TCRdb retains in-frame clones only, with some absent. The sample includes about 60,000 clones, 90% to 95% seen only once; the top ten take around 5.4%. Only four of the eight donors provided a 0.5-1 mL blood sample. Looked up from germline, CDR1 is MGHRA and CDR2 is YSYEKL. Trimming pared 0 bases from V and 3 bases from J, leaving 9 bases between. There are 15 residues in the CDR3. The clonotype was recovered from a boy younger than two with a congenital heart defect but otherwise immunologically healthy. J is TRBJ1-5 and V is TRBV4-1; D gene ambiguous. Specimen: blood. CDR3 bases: TGCGCCAGCAGCCAAGACGGGCAGGCCAATCAGCCCCAGCATTTT. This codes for CASSQDGQANQPQHF.